These 8 T cell receptor beta chains were all obtained from the same sample, sequenced in a study of graft-versus-host responses after intestinal transplantation. No antigens are known for them. The repertoire was sequenced with immunoSEQ multiplex PCR; TCRdb's copy has only in-frame clones and lacks some. The repertoire holds 65,000 to 90,000 clones, with about 91% as singletons. The sequences come from unstimulated CD8+ T cells sorted from spleen or lymph node cells, collected before transplant. Every receptor here comes from a human donor who was the organ donor for an intestinal transplant.

The DNA for the CDR3 is TGTGCCAGCAGTTACGGGGGGGCCGACACCGGGGAGCTGTTTTTT. Translated, it gives CASSYGGADTGELFF. The chain combines TRBV6-5 with TRBJ2-2, with D tentatively TRBD2 (7 bases). Trimming cost V 2 bases and J 3 bases, with 10 bases left between them. CDR1 and CDR2 from the germline V gene are MNHEY and SVGAGI. The CDR3 runs 15 residues.

This clone is a singleton in its sample. The V and J genes are TRBV5-6 and TRBJ2-1, with TRBD2 matching 15 bases. Germline-derived CDR1 and CDR2 are SGHDT and YYEEEE. The CDR3 runs to 16 residues. V dropped 2 bases and J dropped 9; count of bases not matched to a gene: 6. This CDR3 is CASSFGTSGRIGEQFF. CDR3 DNA: TGTGCCAGCAGCTTCGGGACTAGCGGGAGGATTGGTGAGCAGTTCTTC. The full variable domain, rest sourced from reference TRBV5-6 and TRBJ2-1, is DAGVTQSPTHLIKTRGQQVTLRCSPKSGHDTVSWYQQALGQGPQFIFQYYEEEERQRGNFPDRFSGHQFPNYSSELNVNALLLGDSALYLCASSFGTSGRIGEQFFGPGTRLTVL.

This chain joins TRBV19 and TRBJ1-5, with D possibly being TRBD1 (5 bases). This CDR3 is built from 15 residues. V was clipped by 5 bases and J by 0 bases, with 11 bases between them. The V gene's germline CDR1 is LNHDA and CDR2 SQIVND (reference sequence). The CDR3, as DNA: TGTGCCAGTAGTTGGGGCGAGTTTAGCAATCAGCCCCAGCATTTT. Its protein product is CASSWGEFSNQPQHF.

This clone has only one observation. The rearrangement uses TRBV27 and TRBJ2-7, with unresolved D. Germline V lookup: CDR1 MNHEY, CDR2 SMNVEV (reference sequence). The CDR3 loop spans 11 amino acids. V was shortened by 7 bases and J by 3 bases, with 7 bases between the two germline ends. For the CDR3, the DNA is TGTGCCAGCAAGAAGGGCTACGAGCAGTACTTC. It encodes CASKKGYEQYF.

The rearrangement joins TRBV2 to TRBJ2-7; D uncertain. The CDR3 runs 15 residues. Germline CDR1 and CDR2: SNHLY and FYNNEI. The V and J ends lost 6 bases and 6 bases respectively, with 21 bases between them. Written as DNA, the CDR3 is TGTGCCAGCAGAGGGCCTCTAGTGCCCTTTCCCGAGCAGTACTTC. This encodes CASRGPLVPFPEQYF.

V usage is TRBV10-1 and J usage is TRBJ1-3; 9 nucleotides agree with TRBD1. V lost 4 bases, J lost 1 base, and 2 bases stayed unmatched. In germline, CDR1 is WNHNN, CDR2 SYGVQD (reference sequence). This CDR3 is 15 amino acids long. The CDR3 nucleotides are TGCGCCAGCAGTGGGGACAGGGTGTCTGGAAACACCATATATTTT. Its translation is CASSGDRVSGNTIYF.

V is TRBV9 and J is TRBJ2-1; maybe TRBD1 (6 bases). The CDR3 totals 16 residues. V was shortened by 1 base and J by 3 bases, with 14 bases between the two germline ends. From germline, CDR1 is SGDLS and CDR2 YYNGEE. The CDR3 nucleotides are TGTGCCAGCAGCGTAAAGGCAGGGGCGAACTACAATGAGCAGTTCTTC. It codes for CASSVKAGANYNEQFF.

As DNA, the CDR3 is TGCGCCAGCAGCTTGGGCTGGCAGGAGGTGAATGAGCAGTTCTTC. Its protein is CASSLGWQEVNEQFF. The chain employs TRBV5-1 and TRBJ2-1, with TRBD2 as a possible D gene (5 bases). Germline CDR1 SGHRS, CDR2 YFSETQ. The CDR3 is 15 amino acids. The germline V and J ends were trimmed by 0 bases and 7 bases, with 14 bases remaining between them.